This TCR beta chain was found in a study of cytomegalovirus exposure and HLA in healthy donors. This CDR3 has 14 residues. The V end was cut by 2 bases, the J end by 0 bases, with 5 bases between. Germline CDR1 and CDR2: MNHEY and SVGAGI. Study-level findings and limits: Cytomegalovirus-associated TCR beta chains were listed, numbering under 200. A link between a missense DCLRE1C variant and TCR beta V- and J-gene trimming emerged from a later analysis.

PCR was performed using 60 Vbeta and 13 Jbeta primers. Repertoires were generated with immunoSEQ multiplex PCR, while TCRdb's copy carries only in-frame clones and drops some. The table lists around 130,000 clones, more than 65% of them singletons. Comment on this clone: No antigen is known for it. Other DNA sequences in the same sample also yield this CDR3.

Sequencing was carried out using PBMCs. The chain links TRBV6-5 to TRBJ1-3; tentatively, D is TRBD1 (5 bases). The sequence came from a woman aged 18-35 years in good health and CMV-seronegative. CDR3 sequence (DNA): TGTGCCAGCAGTTACGACAGCTCTGGAAACACCATATATTTT. Amino acids: CASSYDSSGNTIYF.